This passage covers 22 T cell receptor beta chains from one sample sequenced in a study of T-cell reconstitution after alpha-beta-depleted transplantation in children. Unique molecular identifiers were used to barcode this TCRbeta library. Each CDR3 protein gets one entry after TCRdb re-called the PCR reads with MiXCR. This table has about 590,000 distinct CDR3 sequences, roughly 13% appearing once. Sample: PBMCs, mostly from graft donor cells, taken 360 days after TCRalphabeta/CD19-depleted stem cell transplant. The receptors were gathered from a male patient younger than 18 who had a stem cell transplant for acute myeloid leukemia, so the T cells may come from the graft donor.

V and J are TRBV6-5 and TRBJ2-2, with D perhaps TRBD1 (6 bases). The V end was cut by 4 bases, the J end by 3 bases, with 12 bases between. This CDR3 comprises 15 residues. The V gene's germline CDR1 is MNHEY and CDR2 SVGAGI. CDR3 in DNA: TGTGCCAGCAGTTTACAGGGATGGGACACCGGGGAGCTGTTTTTT. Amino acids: CASSLQGWDTGELFF.

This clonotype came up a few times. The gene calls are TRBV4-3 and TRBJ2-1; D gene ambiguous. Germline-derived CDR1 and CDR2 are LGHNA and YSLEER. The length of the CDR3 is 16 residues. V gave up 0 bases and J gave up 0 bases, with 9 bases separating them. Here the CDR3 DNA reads TGCGCCAGCAGCCAAGATGATTTGAGCTCCTACAATGAGCAGTTCTTC. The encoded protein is CASSQDDLSSYNEQFF.

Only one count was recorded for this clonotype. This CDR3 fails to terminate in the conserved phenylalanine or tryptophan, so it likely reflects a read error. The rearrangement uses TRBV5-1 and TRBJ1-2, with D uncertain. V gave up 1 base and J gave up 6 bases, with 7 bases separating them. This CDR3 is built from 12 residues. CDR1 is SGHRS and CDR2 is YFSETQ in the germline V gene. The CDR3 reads CASSLKNHGYTY. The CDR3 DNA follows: TGCGCCAGCAGCTTGAAGAATCATGGCTACACCTAC.

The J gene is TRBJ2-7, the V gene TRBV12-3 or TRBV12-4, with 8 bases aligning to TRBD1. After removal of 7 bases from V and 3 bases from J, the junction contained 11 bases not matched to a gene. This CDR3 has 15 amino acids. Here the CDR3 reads CASTSFGTGNYEQYF. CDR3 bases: TGTGCCAGCACCTCGTTTGGGACAGGAAACTACGAGCAGTACTTC.

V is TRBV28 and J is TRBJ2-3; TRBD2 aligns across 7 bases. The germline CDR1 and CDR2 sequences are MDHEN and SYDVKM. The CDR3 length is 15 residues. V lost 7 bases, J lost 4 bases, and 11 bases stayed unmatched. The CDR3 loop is CASTVGRGRADTQYF. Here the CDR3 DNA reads TGTGCCAGCACCGTCGGTCGAGGGAGGGCAGATACGCAGTATTTT. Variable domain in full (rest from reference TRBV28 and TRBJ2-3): DVKVTQSSRYLVKRTGEKVFLECVQDMDHENMFWYRQDPGLGLRLIYFSYDVKMKEKGDIPEGYSVSREKKERFSLILESASTNQTSMYLCASTVGRGRADTQYFGPGTRLTVL.

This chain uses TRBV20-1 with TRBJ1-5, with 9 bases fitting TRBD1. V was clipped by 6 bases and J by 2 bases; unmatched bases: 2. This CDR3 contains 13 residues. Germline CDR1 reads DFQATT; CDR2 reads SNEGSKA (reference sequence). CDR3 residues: CSARTGGNQPQHF. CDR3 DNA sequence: TGCAGTGCCCGGACAGGGGGCAATCAGCCCCAGCATTTT.

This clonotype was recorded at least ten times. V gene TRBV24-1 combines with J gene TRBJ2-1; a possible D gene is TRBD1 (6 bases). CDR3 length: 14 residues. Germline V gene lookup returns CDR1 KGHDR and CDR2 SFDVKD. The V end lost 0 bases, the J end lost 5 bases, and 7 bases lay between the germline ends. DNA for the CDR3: TGTGCCACCAGTGATTTGACAGGGAACAATGAGCAGTTCTTC. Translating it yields CATSDLTGNNEQFF.

CDR3 coding DNA: TGCAGCGCAGACAGCGTAGCCAAAAACATTCAGTACTTC. It translates to CSADSVAKNIQYF. This chain connects TRBV29-1 to TRBJ2-4; the D gene is possibly TRBD1 (5 bases). This CDR3 has 13 amino acids. The V end lost 7 bases, the J end lost 0 bases, and 10 bases lay between the germline ends. In germline, CDR1 is SQVTM, CDR2 ANQGSEA.

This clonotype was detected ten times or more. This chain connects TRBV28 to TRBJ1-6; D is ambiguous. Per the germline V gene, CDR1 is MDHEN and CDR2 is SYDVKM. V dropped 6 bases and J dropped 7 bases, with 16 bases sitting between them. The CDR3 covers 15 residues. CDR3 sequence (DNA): TGTGCCAGCAGCTTCCCCCCGGCCCAAAATTCACCCCTCCACTTT. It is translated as CASSFPPAQNSPLHF.

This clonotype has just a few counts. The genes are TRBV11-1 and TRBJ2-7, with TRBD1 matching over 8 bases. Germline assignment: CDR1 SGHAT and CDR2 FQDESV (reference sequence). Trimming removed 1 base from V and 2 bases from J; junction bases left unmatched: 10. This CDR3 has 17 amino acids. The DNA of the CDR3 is TGTGCCAGCAGCTTAGTTCCTACAGGGGGAATCACCTACGAGCAGTACTTC. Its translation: CASSLVPTGGITYEQYF.

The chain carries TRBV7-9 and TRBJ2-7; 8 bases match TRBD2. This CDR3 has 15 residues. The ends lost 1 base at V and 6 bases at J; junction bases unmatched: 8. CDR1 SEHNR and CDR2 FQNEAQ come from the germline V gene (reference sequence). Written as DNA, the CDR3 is TGTGCCAGCAGCTTAGAGAGGGTTAGCGGGATCGAGCAGTACTTC. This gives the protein CASSLERVSGIEQYF.

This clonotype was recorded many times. The CDR3 here is CAISESTSGRLSIQYF. For the CDR3, the DNA is TGTGCCATCAGTGAGTCGACTAGCGGGAGGTTGAGCATTCAGTACTTC. The rearrangement joins TRBV10-3 to TRBJ2-4, with TRBD2 matching over 13 bases. Losses at the gene ends were 0 bases for V and 9 bases for J; bases not matched to a gene: 5. Germline V gene data show CDR1 as ENHRY and CDR2 as SYGVKD. The CDR3 covers 16 residues.

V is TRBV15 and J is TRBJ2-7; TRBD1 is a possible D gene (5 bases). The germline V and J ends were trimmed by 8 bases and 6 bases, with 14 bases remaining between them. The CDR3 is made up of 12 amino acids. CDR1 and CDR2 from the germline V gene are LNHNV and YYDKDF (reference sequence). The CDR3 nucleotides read TGTGCCACCGGTGGCAGGGTTGGCGAGCAGTACTTC. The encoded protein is CATGGRVGEQYF.

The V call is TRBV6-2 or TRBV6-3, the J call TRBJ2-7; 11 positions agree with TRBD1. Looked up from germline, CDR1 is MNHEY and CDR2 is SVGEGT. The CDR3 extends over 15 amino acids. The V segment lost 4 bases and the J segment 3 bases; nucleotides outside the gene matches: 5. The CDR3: CASSFGQGAYYEQYF. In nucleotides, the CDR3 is TGTGCCAGCAGTTTTGGACAGGGGGCTTACTACGAGCAGTACTTC.

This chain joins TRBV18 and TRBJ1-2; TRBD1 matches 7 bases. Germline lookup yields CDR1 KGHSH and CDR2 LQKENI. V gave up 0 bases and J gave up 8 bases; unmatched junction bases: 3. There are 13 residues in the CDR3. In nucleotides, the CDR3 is TGTGCCAGCTCACCACCGCCAGGGGGGGGCTACACCTTC. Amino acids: CASSPPPGGGYTF. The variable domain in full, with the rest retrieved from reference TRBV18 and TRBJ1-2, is NAGVMQNPRHLVRRRGQEARLRCSPMKGHSHVYWYRQLPEEGLKFMVYLQKENIIDESGMPKERFSAEFPKEGPSILRIQQVVRGDSAAYFCASSPPPGGGYTFGSGTRLTVV.

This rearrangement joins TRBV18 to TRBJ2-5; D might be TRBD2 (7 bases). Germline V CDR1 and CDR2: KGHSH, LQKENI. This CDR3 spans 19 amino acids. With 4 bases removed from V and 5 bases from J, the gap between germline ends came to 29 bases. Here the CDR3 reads CASSLLTGGLTLGHETQYF. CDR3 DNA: TGTGCCAGCTCACTACTGACGGGGGGCCTCACCCTGGGCCACGAGACCCAGTACTTC.

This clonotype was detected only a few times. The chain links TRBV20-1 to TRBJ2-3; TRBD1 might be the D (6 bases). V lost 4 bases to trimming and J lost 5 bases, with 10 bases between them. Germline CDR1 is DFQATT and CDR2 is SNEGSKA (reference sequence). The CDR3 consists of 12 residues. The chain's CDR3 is CSANGGLDTQYF. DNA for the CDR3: TGCAGTGCTAATGGGGGCCTAGATACGCAGTATTTT.

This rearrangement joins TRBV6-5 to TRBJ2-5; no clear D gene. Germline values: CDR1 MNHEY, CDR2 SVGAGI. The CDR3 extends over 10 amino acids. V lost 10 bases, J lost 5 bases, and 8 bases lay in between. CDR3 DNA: TGTGCCACCCTCCTTGAGACCCAGTACTTC. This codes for CATLLETQYF.

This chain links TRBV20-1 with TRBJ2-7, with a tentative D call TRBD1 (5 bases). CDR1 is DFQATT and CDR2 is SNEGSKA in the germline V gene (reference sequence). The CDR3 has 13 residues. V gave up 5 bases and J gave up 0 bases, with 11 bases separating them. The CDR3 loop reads CSADRLRSYEQYF. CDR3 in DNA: TGCAGTGCTGACAGACTCCGCTCCTACGAGCAGTACTTC.

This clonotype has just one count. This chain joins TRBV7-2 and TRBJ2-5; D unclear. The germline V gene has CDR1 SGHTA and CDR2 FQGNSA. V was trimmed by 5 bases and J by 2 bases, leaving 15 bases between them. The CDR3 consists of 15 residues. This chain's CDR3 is CASSLSPGRQETQYF. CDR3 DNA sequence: TGTGCCAGCAGCCTGAGCCCGGGCCGGCAAGAGACCCAGTACTTC. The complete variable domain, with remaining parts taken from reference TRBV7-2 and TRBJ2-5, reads GAGVSQSPSNKVTEKGKDVELRCDPISGHTALYWYRQSLGQGLEFLIYFQGNSAPDKSGLPSDRFSAERTGGSVSTLTIQRTQQEDSAVYLCASSLSPGRQETQYFGPGTRLLVL.

The CDR3 reads CASSLGFRVTGEFEQYF. The CDR3 bases are TGTGCCAGCAGCTTAGGGTTTCGTGTGACAGGGGAATTCGAGCAGTACTTC. The chain has TRBV7-9 and TRBJ2-7, with 8 bases identical to TRBD1. The CDR3 covers 17 residues. V shed 1 base and J 6 bases; nucleotides not matched to a gene: 14. Germline CDR1 and CDR2: SEHNR and FQNEAQ (reference sequence).

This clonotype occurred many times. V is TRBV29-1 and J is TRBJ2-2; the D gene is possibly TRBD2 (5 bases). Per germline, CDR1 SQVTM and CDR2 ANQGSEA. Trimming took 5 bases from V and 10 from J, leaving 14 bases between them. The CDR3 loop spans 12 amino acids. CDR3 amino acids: CSVRSGGPELFF. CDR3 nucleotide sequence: TGCAGCGTTCGCTCTGGAGGTCCGGAGCTGTTTTTT.